This record covers a single T cell receptor beta chain. V gave up 3 bases and J gave up 5 bases; unmatched junction bases: 5. Germline lookup yields CDR1 SQVTM and CDR2 ANQGSEA. The CDR3 covers 14 residues. This specimen belongs to a study of cytomegalovirus exposure and HLA in healthy donors. PCR primers comprised 60 Vbeta and 13 Jbeta primers. The repertoire was sequenced with immunoSEQ multiplex PCR; TCRdb's copy has only in-frame clones and lacks some. The table lists 150,000 or so clones, about four fifths of them singletons, with about 5.6% in the top ten. The TCR originated in a man aged 25-45 years in good health and CMV-seropositive. Sequenced input: PBMCs. J is TRBJ2-3 and V is TRBV29-1, with TRBD2 identical over 10 bases. In DNA form, the CDR3 reads TGCAGCGTTGAGCTAGCGGGAGTCCAAGATACGCAGTATTTT. It yields the protein CSVELAGVQDTQYF.